This T cell receptor beta chain appears in the sequencing data of a study of cytomegalovirus exposure and HLA in healthy donors. Study context: Inside one of the first data releases sat 85 million or so unique TCRs taken from HLA-typed donors. Overall study results and limits: In a later analysis, TCR beta V- and J-gene trimming showed a link to a missense DCLRE1C variant. Rarity marked most TCR sequences, yet some public TCRs occurred in many donors. Later analysis indicated greater clonal expansion among HLA-associated TCR beta chains than among equally common other chains.

This CDR3 is built from 17 residues. Germline lookup yields CDR1 MGHRA and CDR2 YSYEKL. V lost 0 bases and J lost 3; bases outside the gene matches: 10. With 60 Vbeta and 13 Jbeta primers, the PCR was carried out. TCRdb's table, derived via immunoSEQ multiplex PCR, lists solely in-frame clones and lacks some. The sample gives around 150,000 clones, 79% of which show up once; 6.3% is in the top ten. Points on this clone: Its antigen is not known.

This TCR was sampled from a man in his fifties in good health and CMV-seropositive. V usage is TRBV4-1 and J usage is TRBJ1-2, with 7 bases that match TRBD1. Sequenced: PBMCs. CDR3 in amino acids: CASSQDPQGTLDYGYTF. The CDR3 nucleotides read TGCGCCAGCAGCCAAGACCCACAGGGGACCTTAGACTATGGCTACACCTTC.